This T cell receptor (beta chain) was sequenced during a study of shared clonotypes between healthy human individuals. Looking at the study overall: Used for every donor were three CD4 naive, three CD4 memory, two CD8 naive and one CD8 memory plate.

This was a deep-level run. Sequenced by immunoSEQ multiplex PCR; TCRdb stores in-frame clones only, minus some. The table has about 750,000 clones, 80% to 95% seen once; the top ten hold more than 20%. Findings and caveats of the study: Represented genetic and exposure-history diversity was restricted by having few donors. When compared with the clonotypes that were shared by all four sorted-subset donors, the non-shared clonotypes turned out to have lower generation probabilities.

As defined, naive CD8 cells were CD45RO-negative and positively selected for CCR7, with terminally differentiated effector memory CD45RA+ cells excluded. Remarks on this clone: Its antigen is undetermined.

CDR1 is SNHLY and CDR2 is FYNNEI in the germline V gene. The CDR3 is 11 amino acids. V lost 7 bases and J lost 8, with 8 bases in between. The material sequenced was naive CD8+ T cells sorted from blood. The V gene is TRBV2, the J gene TRBJ1-4; D not resolved. The origin of this receptor is a young man in good health. This chain's CDR3 is CASNGEEKLFF. The CDR3 coding sequence is TGTGCCAGCAATGGAGAGGAAAAACTGTTTTTT.